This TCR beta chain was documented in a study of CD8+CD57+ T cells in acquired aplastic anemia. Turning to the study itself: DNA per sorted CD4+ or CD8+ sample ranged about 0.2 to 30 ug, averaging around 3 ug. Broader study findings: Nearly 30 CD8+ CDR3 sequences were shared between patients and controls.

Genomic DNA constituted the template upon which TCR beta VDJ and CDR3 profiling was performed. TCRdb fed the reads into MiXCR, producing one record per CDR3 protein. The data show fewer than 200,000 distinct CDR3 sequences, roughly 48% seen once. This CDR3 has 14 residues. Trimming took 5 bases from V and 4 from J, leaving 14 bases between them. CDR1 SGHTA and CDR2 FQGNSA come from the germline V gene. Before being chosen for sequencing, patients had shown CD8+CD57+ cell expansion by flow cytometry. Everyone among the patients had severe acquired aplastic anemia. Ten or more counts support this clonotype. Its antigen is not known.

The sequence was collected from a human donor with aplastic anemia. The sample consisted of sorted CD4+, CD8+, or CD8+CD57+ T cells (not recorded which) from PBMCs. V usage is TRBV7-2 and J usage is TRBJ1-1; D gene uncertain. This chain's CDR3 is CASSTRIGVTEAFF. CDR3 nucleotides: TGTGCCAGCAGCACTCGAATTGGGGTCACTGAAGCTTTCTTT.